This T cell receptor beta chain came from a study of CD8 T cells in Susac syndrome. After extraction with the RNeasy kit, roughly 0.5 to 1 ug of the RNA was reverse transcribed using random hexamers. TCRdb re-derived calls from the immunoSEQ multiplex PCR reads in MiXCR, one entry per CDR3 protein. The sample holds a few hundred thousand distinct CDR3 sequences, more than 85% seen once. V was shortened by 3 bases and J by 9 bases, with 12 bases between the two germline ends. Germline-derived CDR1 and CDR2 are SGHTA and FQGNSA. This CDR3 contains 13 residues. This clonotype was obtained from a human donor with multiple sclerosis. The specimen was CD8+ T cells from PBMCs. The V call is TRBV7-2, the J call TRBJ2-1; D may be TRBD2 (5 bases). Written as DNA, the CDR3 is TGTGCCAGCAGCTTCCTACTGGGAGCTGAGCAGTTCTTC. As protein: CASSFLLGAEQFF.